The T cell receptor (beta chain) under discussion was sequenced for a study of blood T cell repertoires in COVID-19. Assay used: immunoSEQ multiplex PCR; TCRdb lists only in-frame clones, some missing. The sample contains 100,000 or so clones, 84% of which appear only once. The V and J ends lost 0 bases and 1 base respectively, with 10 bases between them. There are 15 residues in the CDR3. Germline CDR1 is SGHRS and CDR2 is YFSETQ. The sample taken for sequencing was peripheral blood. The V gene is TRBV5-1, the J gene TRBJ2-5; D is undetermined. The origin of this receptor is a man between 65 and 85 years old with active or convalescent COVID-19. The CDR3 DNA reads TGCGCCAGCAGCTTGGTGCCAGGCATCCAAGAGACCCAGTACTTC. Translated, it gives CASSLVPGIQETQYF.